This TCR beta chain originates from a study of cytomegalovirus exposure and HLA in healthy donors (dated by TCRdb to between 2016 and 2019). About the study as a whole: In an earlier analysis of approximately 500 of the donors, 276 Gb of sequence data and just under 120 million unique TCR beta sequences from roughly 200 million T cells were reported. An early release covering about 600 HLA-typed donors comprised around 300 gigabases of sequencing data and 85 million to 100 million unique TCR sequences. A later analysis re-analyzed previously published TCR beta repertoires from approximately 670 donors and added high-resolution HLA genotyping to study TCR occurrence patterns. To predict cytomegalovirus infection status, the study brought together high-throughput TCR immunosequencing, statistical association of individual TCRs with disease status, and machine learning. The later analysis used no new phenotypic data to find candidate immune exposures, relying instead on TCR beta sequences and their occurrence across donors. Along with the roughly 700-subject first cohort, a separate validation cohort of about 110 different subjects was used. Every discovery cohort repertoire had been produced on one sequencing platform. Typing coverage differed by locus: A, B, C, DRB1 and DQB1 were typed in roughly 620-630 donors, DQA1 in 500 to 550, DPA1 in roughly 590, and DPB1 in 472. About five DR-DQ haplotypes were treated as single units for association and clustering because of strong linkage in the cohort. Among a few hundred genotyped donors of the cohort, an average of 235,054 unique TCR beta nucleotide sequences were sequenced per donor, 15% to 20% of them non-productive. The T cell repertoires of around 670 subjects were profiled by immunosequencing and related to cytomegalovirus serostatus. A later genetic analysis used genome-wide SNP genotypes for about three fifths of the 666 donors, treating that subset as a discovery cohort. Class I and class II HLA loci were covered by the typing at four-digit resolution. The aim of the study was to test whether cataloging public T cell receptors could identify signatures of past pathogen exposure. Of the 300 to 400 genotyped donors, about 84% fell in the genetic ancestry cluster associated with self-reported Caucasian donors. In an earlier analysis of 500 to 650 of the donors, high-throughput TCR beta sequencing was used to judge whether each TCR beta V gene segment behaved as functional or pseudogenic. Donor age, sex, ethnicity and CMV serostatus were compiled together with the repertoire data.

Its CDR3 holds 12 amino acids, cysteine through phenylalanine. The CDR3 DNA has 36 bases and is translated from base 1. CDR1 and CDR2, per the germline V gene (reference sequence), are SEHNR and FQNEAQ. In its sample, this clone was seen once. The target of this receptor is not known. No much larger clone exists at a distance of one base, and base qualities are not known. The protocol used for the library was the immunoSEQ multiplex PCR assay. The multiplex PCR relied on a mix of 60 forward primers for TCR Vbeta segments and 13 reverse primers for TCR Jbeta segments. Amplification of the CDR3 region of rearranged TCR beta genes was performed with a multiplex PCR assay on genomic DNA. The Illumina HiSeq System was used to sequence the amplified TCR beta libraries as 87-base-pair reads. The authors' analysis ran thus. Across the 670 or so repertoires, a later analysis counted approximately 75 million unique TCR beta chains, roughly 11 million of which were shared by at least two donors. To remove PCR and sequencing errors, raw reads were error-corrected and collapsed into unique sequences using a nearest-neighbor algorithm that merged closely related sequences. To assign V, D and J gene segments, CDR3 sequences were aligned to IMGT reference sequences. For a sequence to be retained, at least a six-nucleotide match to both a V gene segment and a J gene segment was required. A rearrangement was called productive if the CDR3 had no stop codons and remained in frame with V and J, and every other rearrangement was called non-productive. Following IMGT convention, CDR3 was defined as the stretch from the second conserved V-encoded cysteine to the conserved J-encoded phenylalanine. In an earlier analysis of around 570 of the donors, sequences lacking an unambiguous match to a single V gene segment were excluded. An earlier analysis of several hundred of the donors called V segments functional above 56.7% productive rearrangements and segregating when the between-donor standard deviation exceeded 5%. A statistical classification framework was developed to diagnose cytomegalovirus status using the catalog of TCR beta chain sequences. In a later analysis, TCR nucleotide sequences were compared against IMGT/GENE-DB human TR gene sequences so that V and J genes could be assigned. A later analysis assigned CDR3 sequences and most-parsimonious VDJ recombination scenarios with the TCRdist pipeline. In a later analysis, each TCR beta chain was defined by its CDR3 amino acid sequence together with its V-gene family, and reads without a unique V-gene family were excluded. In a later analysis, fewer than 600 highly shared, low-generation-probability nucleotide sequences were removed to address suspected cross-contamination and a sequencing artifact. In a later analysis, a clonal expansion index was calculated for each public chain from normalized within-repertoire ranks of inferred template counts. A later analysis computed generation probabilities with a VDJ recombination model fitted to out-of-frame rearrangements, and checked the results against IGoR. In a later analysis, hypergeometric tests were used to score TCR-TCR, TCR-HLA and TCR-CMV co-occurrence, with a repertoire-size bias correction applied to TCR pairs. To estimate false discovery rates, a later analysis permuted the HLA or CMV assignments 20 times. In a later analysis, co-occurring TCRs were grouped with DBSCAN, and TCRdist sequence similarity was added when clustering was performed within HLA-allele-positive subsets. Co-occurrence clustering excluded repertoires with fewer than 30,000 or more than 120,000 public chains, plus five with anomalous nucleotide sharing. TCRdb retrieved this table from immuneACCESS and kept in-frame rearrangements only. Not all clones are present; in checked studies, unresolved V genes account for under half, and no reason is known for the remainder. That table furnishes V, J and clone size, whereas the DNA furnished D and trimming. This sample holds about 130,000 clones; around 72% were observed only once. Clones ranked in the top ten supply less than 4.5% of the sample.

The cohort was made up of roughly 670 healthy bone marrow donors. At the time of sampling, every cohort member was nominally healthy, though immune exposures that went unrecorded were likely present. The donor tested CMV seropositive and was one of the 289 seropositive cohort members. A peripheral blood sample was collected from each donor, and TCR beta sequencing was performed on peripheral blood mononuclear cells. Genomic DNA was extracted from the blood cell samples with the Qiagen DNeasy Blood Extraction Kit. On the study overall, not on this receptor specifically: Compared with the roughly 700-donor mean, donors in an Asian-associated ancestry cluster had fewer N-insertions in productive TCRs, according to a later genetic analysis. HLA typing was unavailable for some donors at each locus, so association tests used only the typed subset. CMV serostatus was the only immune exposure information available for the cohort. Some IMGT-functional V segments, including TRBV6-2 and TRBV6-3, could not be told apart with the 87-base-pair reads, so those segments were excluded. Specific HLA alleles were associated with 18,000 or so TCR beta sequences at a false discovery rate of 0.05 in a later analysis. Assigning TCR associations to individual alleles was difficult when HLA alleles, especially DR and DQ, strongly co-occurred. In a later analysis, TCR association rates were found to vary across HLA loci, with the most associated TCRs seen for DRB1 alleles and the fewest for HLA-C alleles. Only TCR beta chains were sequenced in this cohort, and the absence of alpha or paired-chain data limited detectable features. It was suggested by the authors that the approach could potentially be generalized to other disease states and immunological phenotypes. A few of the identified cytomegalovirus-associated TCR beta chains were confirmed in vitro to be specific for cytomegalovirus antigens. A further reported finding was that TCR beta sequences accurately predicted the HLA-A and HLA-B alleles for most subjects in the first cohort. Correlated functional status among segregating V segments might be attributable to linkage disequilibrium, but an unknown experimental factor could not be ruled out. V-gene and J-gene trimming of TCR beta chains was associated with a missense DCLRE1C variant in a later genetic analysis, and the association was replicated in an independent cohort. The earlier analysis of 587 of the donors excluded 15 to 20 rarely observed V segments, including chromosome 9 orphons, because counts were too low. According to a later analysis, most CMV-associated TCR beta chains appeared to be HLA-restricted, and the HLA associations seemed to be driven largely by CMV exposure. Cytomegalovirus status was reported to be diagnosed by the classifier with high specificity and sensitivity in both the original and validation cohorts. An earlier analysis of some 560 of the donors showed that most TCR beta V segments appeared in productive rearrangements either about 90% or about 30% of the time, which broadly matched IMGT annotations. A cluster of highly shared sequence variants was judged likely to be a technical artifact of the sequencing pipeline. According to a later analysis, parvovirus B19, influenza, CMV and Epstein-Barr virus appeared linked to several top co-occurrence clusters. In a later analysis, HLA-associated TCR beta chains showed more clonal expansion and lower generation probabilities than non-associated chains that were equally common. The study gave a list of about 160 TCR beta chains associated with cytomegalovirus. While some public TCRs were present in many individuals, most TCR sequences turned up only very rarely across donors. Sequencing depth was assumed to be roughly uniform across donors in the presence/absence analyses, though that assumption may not hold.

The TCR comes from a man aged 50 or older in good health and CMV-seropositive. Input material: PBMCs. The rearrangement combines TRBV7-9 with TRBJ2-2; the D gene is perhaps TRBD2, on 6 matching bases. The CDR3 in this case is CAGGSGTGELFF. The nucleotides are TGTGCGGGGGGATCGGGCACCGGGGAGCTGTTTTTT.